A single sample is the source of the 32 T cell receptor beta chains below, sequenced in a study of blood T cells in healthy people across ages (dated by TCRdb to the mid-2010s). The method was 5' RACE. Sequencing relied on an Illumina HiSeq 2500. A second about 7 to 11 cycle PCR used a sample-barcoded 5' primer and a J-beta primer mix. TCRdb ran its own pipeline on the public reads, namely fastp trimming at Q25 and MiXCR clone calling, and kept in-frame beta chains. Rows merge per CDR3 protein into single entries with the most common DNA and genes. This sample lists 790,000 or so distinct CDR3 sequences; approximately 60% were detected once. The ten biggest clones cover about 26% of the sample. Sequenced material: blood. The receptors were gathered from a man between 40 and 49 years old in good health.

This clonotype was counted only a few times. The chain couples TRBV7-9 to TRBJ1-2; a weak D match, TRBD1 (6 bases). The CDR3 length is 15 residues. Between the trimmed V and J ends, which lost 2 bases and 7 bases, there was a span of 17 bases. Germline V CDR1 and CDR2: SEHNR, FQNEAQ (reference sequence). The CDR3 is CASSLIGTPSGGYTF. DNA for the CDR3: TGTGCCAGCAGCTTAATAGGGACACCCTCGGGTGGCTACACCTTC.

The chain carries TRBV5-1 and TRBJ2-5, with a possible D match to TRBD1 (6 bases). This CDR3 spans 14 amino acids. V was shortened by 3 bases and J by 1 base, with 10 bases between the two germline ends. Germline values: CDR1 SGHRS, CDR2 YFSETQ. CDR3 residues: CASSYGTSQETQYF. CDR3 in DNA: TGCGCCAGCAGCTACGGGACATCCCAAGAGACCCAGTACTTC. The full variable domain, in which reference TRBV5-1 and TRBJ2-5 provide the parts outside the CDR3, is KAGVTQTPRYLIKTRGQQVTLSCSPISGHRSVSWYQQTPGQGLQFLFEYFSETQRNKGNFPGRFSGRQFSNSRSEMNVSTLELGDSALYLCASSYGTSQETQYFGPGTRLLVL.

The chain couples TRBV4-1 to TRBJ2-7; weak D call: TRBD1 (6 bases). The CDR3 is 14 residues long. Trimming took 4 bases from V and 0 from J, leaving 10 bases between them. Germline values: CDR1 MGHRA, CDR2 YSYEKL. This CDR3 reads CASSPWDISYEQYF. The CDR3 DNA reads as TGCGCCAGCAGCCCATGGGACATCTCCTACGAGCAGTACTTC.

The rearrangement uses TRBV20-1 and TRBJ2-7; D remains ambiguous. Germline CDR1 and CDR2: DFQATT and SNEGSKA (reference sequence). The CDR3 covers 15 residues. V was clipped by 0 bases and J by 7 bases, with 19 bases between them. The CDR3 region is CSARDLTEFYNEQYF. DNA for the CDR3: TGCAGTGCTAGAGATCTAACGGAGTTTTACAATGAGCAGTACTTC.

This clonotype has just a few counts. V is TRBV28 and J is TRBJ1-2; no reliable D call. V gave up 6 bases and J gave up 4 bases, with 12 bases separating them. Per germline, CDR1 MDHEN and CDR2 SYDVKM. This CDR3 has 13 residues. CDR3 sequence reads: CASSGRDSYGYTF. The CDR3 coding sequence is TGTGCCAGCAGCGGGAGGGATTCCTATGGCTACACCTTC.

This clonotype was counted only a few times. This chain's CDR3 is CASSVTGINTEAFF. The CDR3 nucleotides are TGTGCCAGCAGCGTGACGGGGATTAACACTGAAGCTTTCTTT. The V call is TRBV9, the J call TRBJ1-1; D remains ambiguous. Deletions cut 2 bases from V and 2 bases from J, with 10 bases between. Germline CDR1 reads SGDLS; CDR2 reads YYNGEE. The CDR3 sequence is 14 residues long.

The gene calls are TRBV27 and TRBJ2-7; 7 bases align to TRBD1. The trim removed 6 bases at V and 4 bases at J, leaving 12 bases unmatched. The V gene's germline CDR1 is MNHEY and CDR2 SMNVEV (reference sequence). This CDR3 region has 15 residues. The CDR3 sequence: CASSRETGIKYEQYF. As DNA, the CDR3 is TGTGCCAGCAGCCGAGAGACAGGGATTAAATACGAGCAGTACTTC.

The genes are TRBV6-5 and TRBJ2-7; D is unclear. Per germline, CDR1 MNHEY and CDR2 SVGAGI. The CDR3 sequence is 11 residues long. Trimming removed 6 bases from V and 7 bases from J, with 10 bases in between. In DNA, the CDR3 is TGTGCCAGCAGCAAAAGGGATGAGCAGTACTTC. This sequence encodes CASSKRDEQYF.

In the case of this clonotype: Here the CDR3 omits its conserved ending phenylalanine or tryptophan, so a read error is the likely source. The chain combines TRBV29-1 with TRBJ2-1, with 8 bases identical to TRBD2. The CDR3 has 14 residues. The V segment lost 1 base and the J segment 2 bases; nucleotides outside the gene matches: 1. Germline lookup yields CDR1 SQVTM and CDR2 ANQGSEA. The CDR3 is CSVEGRGAYNEQFL. CDR3 nucleotide sequence: TGCAGCGTTGAAGGGCGGGGGGCCTACAATGAGCAGTTCTTA.

This clonotype was observed a single time. At one boundary the junction diverges from the germline segment, which might be a read error. V and J are TRBV15 and TRBJ2-2; 10 bases are shared with TRBD2. The CDR3 consists of 18 residues. Germline V CDR1 and CDR2: LNHNV, YYDKDF (reference sequence). Written as DNA, the CDR3 is TGTGCCACCAGCGGAGAGCCTAGCGGGGGCCTCGACACCGGGGAGCTGTTTTTT. This translates into CATSGEPSGGLDTGELFF.

CDR3 residues: CASNSEPADTQYF. The CDR3 DNA follows: TGTGCCAGCAACTCCGAACCCGCAGATACGCAGTATTTT. The chain employs TRBV9 and TRBJ2-3, with D unclear. With 6 bases removed from V and 4 bases from J, the gap between germline ends came to 12 bases. Germline CDR1 and CDR2: SGDLS and YYNGEE. The CDR3 length is 13 residues.

This clonotype was found a few times. The chain combines TRBV11-1 with TRBJ2-5; 9 bases match TRBD2. J was trimmed by 3 bases and V by 1 base; bases with no gene match: 6. There are 16 residues in the CDR3. Germline V lookup: CDR1 SGHAT, CDR2 FQDESV (reference sequence). The CDR3 DNA is TGTGCCAGCAGCTTAGTGGCGGGGGGGCTAAAAGAGACCCAGTACTTC. Encoded protein: CASSLVAGGLKETQYF. The full variable domain, in which reference TRBV11-1 and TRBJ2-5 provide the parts outside the CDR3, is EAEVAQSPRYKITEKSQAVAFWCDPISGHATLYWYRQILGQGPELLVQFQDESVVDDSQLPKDRFSAERLKGVDSTLKIQPAELGDSAMYLCASSLVAGGLKETQYFGPGTRLLVL.

In this sample, this clonotype turned up a few times. The chain couples TRBV20-1 to TRBJ1-2; 7 nucleotides match TRBD1. V gave up 8 bases and J gave up 2 bases; unmatched junction bases: 8. The CDR3 runs to 13 residues. Germline V gene lookup returns CDR1 DFQATT and CDR2 SNEGSKA (reference sequence). The CDR3 loop is CSLEGQTNYGYTF. The DNA of the CDR3 is TGCAGTCTAGAGGGACAGACGAACTATGGCTACACCTTC.

This rearrangement joins TRBV27 to TRBJ2-5; 9 nucleotides align to TRBD2. The V gene's germline CDR1 is MNHEY and CDR2 SMNVEV (reference sequence). The CDR3 contains 16 residues. Trimming took 6 bases from V and 2 from J; bases not matched to a gene: 10. DNA of the CDR3: TGTGCCAGCAGCTCTGCGGGGGGGAGCTATCAAGAGACCCAGTACTTC. Its protein is CASSSAGGSYQETQYF.

The J gene is TRBJ1-1, the V gene TRBV3-1; D is perhaps TRBD1 (6 bases). Germline assignment: CDR1 LGHDT and CDR2 YNNKEL (reference sequence). CDR3 length: 17 amino acids. V was trimmed by 3 bases and J by 0 bases, leaving 17 bases between them. In DNA form, the CDR3 reads TGTGCCAGCAGCCAGAGGGGTTGGGGGGGGCTGAACACTGAAGCTTTCTTT. Amino acids: CASSQRGWGGLNTEAFF.

V usage is TRBV7-3 and J usage is TRBJ2-3; 11 nucleotides match TRBD2. The CDR3 runs to 17 residues. Germline V CDR1 and CDR2: SGHTA, FQGTGA. Unmatched junction bases numbered 9, after V lost 4 bases and J lost 3 bases. CDR3 DNA: TGTGCCAGCAGCTCCGTGACTAGCGGGAAATTTACAGATACGCAGTATTTT. As protein: CASSSVTSGKFTDTQYF. Full variable domain (missing parts from reference TRBV7-3 and TRBJ2-3): GAGVSQTPSNKVTEKGKYVELRCDPISGHTALYWYRQSLGQGPEFLIYFQGTGAADDSGLPNDRFFAVRPEGSVSTLKIQRTERGDSAVYLCASSSVTSGKFTDTQYFGPGTRLTVL.

The genes are TRBV6-2 or TRBV6-3 and TRBJ2-7, with 7 bases that match TRBD1. The V segment lost 2 bases and the J segment 6 bases; nucleotides outside the gene matches: 4. The CDR3 totals 13 residues. Germline CDR1 and CDR2: MNHEY and SVGEGT. The DNA of the CDR3 is TGTGCCAGCAGTTACGTGGGACAGCGCGAGCAGTACTTC. This encodes CASSYVGQREQYF.

Only a few counts were recorded for this clonotype. The chain recombines TRBV7-3 with TRBJ2-1; 9 nucleotides agree with TRBD2. The CDR3 runs to 15 residues. Trimming took 0 bases from V and 4 from J; bases not matched to a gene: 1. The V gene's germline CDR1 is SGHTA and CDR2 FQGTGA. Here the CDR3 reads CASSLTTSGYNEQFF. The CDR3 DNA follows: TGTGCCAGCAGCTTAACGACTAGCGGATACAATGAGCAGTTCTTC.

The CDR3 loop is CASSFAGTASGANVLTF. DNA for the CDR3: TGTGCCAGCAGTTTTGCCGGGACCGCCTCTGGGGCCAACGTCCTGACTTTC. The V gene is TRBV28, the J gene TRBJ2-6; D might be TRBD1 or TRBD2, each matching 5 bases. The V gene's germline CDR1 is MDHEN and CDR2 SYDVKM. This CDR3 contains 17 residues. The V and J ends lost 3 bases and 0 bases respectively, with 12 bases between them.

The J gene is TRBJ2-3, the V gene TRBV20-1, with TRBD2 as a possible D gene (6 bases). The CDR3 length is 14 residues. Germline CDR1 DFQATT, CDR2 SNEGSKA (reference sequence). The V gene lost 3 bases and the J gene lost 2 bases, with 12 bases spanning the gap. The CDR3 bases are TGCAGTGCTAGCCCGGGACTTGTCACAGATACGCAGTATTTT. Translated: CSASPGLVTDTQYF.

The genes are TRBV5-6 and TRBJ2-7; TRBD2 might be the D (5 bases). The germline V and J ends were trimmed by 1 base and 1 base, with 15 bases remaining between them. The CDR3 has 16 amino acids. CDR1 is SGHDT and CDR2 is YYEEEE in the germline V gene. The CDR3, as DNA: TGTGCCAGCAGCTTGATGGAGGCTGGATGGTCCTACGAGCAGTACTTC. Amino acid sequence: CASSLMEAGWSYEQYF. The complete variable domain, with remaining parts taken from reference TRBV5-6 and TRBJ2-7, reads DAGVTQSPTHLIKTRGQQVTLRCSPKSGHDTVSWYQQALGQGPQFIFQYYEEEERQRGNFPDRFSGHQFPNYSSELNVNALLLGDSALYLCASSLMEAGWSYEQYFGPGTRLTVT.

This clonotype was seen only a few times. The J gene is TRBJ2-3, the V gene TRBV5-1; the D gene could be TRBD1 or TRBD2 (6 bases each). The germline CDR1 and CDR2 sequences are SGHRS and YFSETQ. Trimming took off 4 bases at V and 0 bases at J, with 15 bases between the two ends. This CDR3 spans 16 amino acids. The DNA for the CDR3 is TGCGCCAGCAGCCCAGGCCTAGGGGGGAGCACAGATACGCAGTATTTT. Translated: CASSPGLGGSTDTQYF.

This chain links TRBV11-2 with TRBJ2-1; D not certain. From germline, CDR1 is SGHAT and CDR2 FQNNGV. V lost 7 bases and J lost 4, with 11 bases in between. The CDR3 covers 13 residues. Here the CDR3 reads CASNNGVYNEQFF. In DNA, the CDR3 is TGTGCCAGCAACAATGGTGTTTACAATGAGCAGTTCTTC.

The chain combines TRBV12-3 or TRBV12-4 with TRBJ2-5; a possible D gene is TRBD2 (6 bases). The J call may be incorrect, as the DNA end agrees better with TRBJ2-7. The CDR3 totals 15 residues. The CDR3 protein is CASSPGTGVLLEQYF. The DNA for the CDR3 is TGTGCCAGCAGTCCAGGAACGGGAGTTCTGCTCGAGCAGTACTTC.

The chain uses TRBV7-3 and TRBJ2-1; D might be TRBD2 (5 bases). V lost 0 bases to trimming and J lost 5 bases, with 14 bases between them. Germline CDR1 SGHTA, CDR2 FQGTGA. The CDR3 sequence is 16 residues long. CDR3 in DNA: TGTGCCAGCAGCTTAACGCTCCTAGCCTCTAACAATGAGCAGTTCTTC. Translation: CASSLTLLASNNEQFF. Supplemented by reference TRBV7-3 and TRBJ2-1, the full variable domain reads GAGVSQTPSNKVTEKGKYVELRCDPISGHTALYWYRQSLGQGPEFLIYFQGTGAADDSGLPNDRFFAVRPEGSVSTLKIQRTERGDSAVYLCASSLTLLASNNEQFFGPGTRLTVL.

This clonotype appeared a few times. The chain has TRBV11-2 and TRBJ2-3, with D perhaps TRBD2 (6 bases). Trimming shortened V by 4 bases and J by 4 bases, and 15 bases separated the two germline ends. The germline V gene has CDR1 SGHAT and CDR2 FQNNGV. The CDR3 spans 15 residues. CDR3 protein: CASSSEGRVSDTQYF. The CDR3, as DNA: TGTGCCAGCAGCTCGGAGGGGCGCGTGTCAGATACGCAGTATTTT.

This clonotype was counted a few times. The rearrangement uses TRBV4-1 and TRBJ1-2, with D possibly being TRBD1 (6 bases). Trimming took off 0 bases at V and 5 bases at J, with 13 bases between the two ends. Germline V gene data show CDR1 as MGHRA and CDR2 as YSYEKL. This CDR3 region has 15 residues. The CDR3 nucleotides read TGCGCCAGCAGCCAAGAGGGGGGGGCGAGGTATGGCTACACCTTC. This encodes CASSQEGGARYGYTF.

The CDR3 reads CASSQTDSTNSPLHF. CDR3 coding DNA: TGTGCCAGCAGCCAAACGGACAGCACAAATTCACCCCTCCACTTT. The chain carries TRBV3-1 and TRBJ1-6; D perhaps matches TRBD1 (6 bases). CDR1 is LGHDT, CDR2 YNNKEL, per germline (reference sequence). Trimming left V 2 bases short and J 7 bases short, with 12 bases between. This CDR3 has 15 residues.

The chain employs TRBV24-1 and TRBJ1-5, with D uncertain. Germline V gives CDR1 KGHDR, CDR2 SFDVKD. V lost 3 bases, J lost 7 bases, and 6 bases lay in between. This CDR3 is built from 12 residues. CDR3: CATSDPQQPQHF. In DNA, the CDR3 is TGTGCCACCAGTGATCCACAGCAGCCCCAGCATTTT.

This clonotype was counted between two and nine times. V is TRBV28 and J is TRBJ1-5; weak D call: TRBD1 (5 bases). The length of the CDR3 is 14 residues. Trimming left V 5 bases short and J 2 bases short, with 10 bases between. Germline loops: CDR1 MDHEN, CDR2 SYDVKM. The CDR3: CASSIPTGNQPQHF. The CDR3 nucleotides read TGTGCCAGCAGTATCCCGACAGGCAATCAGCCCCAGCATTTT.

V and J are TRBV28 and TRBJ2-7, with a tentative D call TRBD1 (6 bases). The closer fit of TRBJ2-5 to the DNA end suggests the J call may be wrong. This CDR3 has 18 amino acids. Germline V gene sequence: CDR1 MDHEN, CDR2 SYDVKM. The CDR3: CASSLLVSAGANEETQYF. Written as DNA, the CDR3 is TGTGCCAGCAGTTTATTGGTCTCGGCAGGGGCCAATGAAGAGACCCAGTACTTC.

This clonotype was observed many times. The rearrangement links TRBV9 to TRBJ2-1; 11 bases line up with TRBD2. V shed 4 bases and J 5 bases; nucleotides not matched to a gene: 8. Germline loops: CDR1 SGDLS, CDR2 YYNGEE. CDR3 length: 16 residues. CDR3 loop: CASSLVIAGGHNEQFF. The CDR3 nucleotides read TGTGCCAGCAGCCTCGTAATAGCGGGAGGGCACAATGAGCAGTTCTTC.